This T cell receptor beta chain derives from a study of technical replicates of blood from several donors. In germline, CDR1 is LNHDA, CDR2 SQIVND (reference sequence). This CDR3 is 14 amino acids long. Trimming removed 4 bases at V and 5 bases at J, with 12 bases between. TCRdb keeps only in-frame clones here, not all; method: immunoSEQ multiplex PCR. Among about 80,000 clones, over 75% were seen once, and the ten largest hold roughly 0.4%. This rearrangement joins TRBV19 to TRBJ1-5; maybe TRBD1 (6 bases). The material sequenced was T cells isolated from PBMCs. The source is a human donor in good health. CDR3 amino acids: CASSKQGRDQPQHF. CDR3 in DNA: TGTGCCAGTAGTAAACAGGGACGGGATCAGCCCCAGCATTTT.